One sample yielded the 27 T cell receptor beta chains listed below, sequenced in a study of HIV-infected children after antiretroviral therapy interruption. A 3' RACE protocol on RNA, with unique molecular identifiers, produced the TCR library. TCRdb called the 3' RACE reads again in MiXCR, with one record for every CDR3 protein. The sample includes approximately 95,000 distinct CDR3 sequences, about 6.3% of them seen just once. Treatment here: PENTA 11 planned treatment interruption arm or continuous ART arm. Source: CD45RA+ CD4+ T cells from PBMCs, pooled from several time points, taken from a donor given antiretroviral therapy, either interrupted or continuous. Described subset: naive CD4+ CD45RA+ CD45RO- T cells. These receptors were collected from a pool of human donors with HIV.

In this sample, this clonotype turned up many times. The chain combines TRBV20-1 with TRBJ2-3; TRBD2 matches at 10 bases. Per the germline V gene, CDR1 is DFQATT and CDR2 is SNEGSKA (reference sequence). Trimming removed 6 bases from V and 4 bases from J; junction bases left unmatched: 13. The CDR3 runs to 16 residues. CDR3 DNA: TGCAGTGCCCCCGATCAGCGGGGGGGCCGGGCAGATACGCAGTATTTT. Amino acid sequence: CSAPDQRGGRADTQYF.

The table lists this clonotype with a few counts. The chain couples TRBV6-5 to TRBJ2-3, with TRBD1 identical over 8 bases. CDR3 length: 17 amino acids. V lost 0 bases, J lost 4 bases, and 9 bases stayed unmatched. Germline V gene sequence: CDR1 MNHEY, CDR2 SVGAGI. CDR3 sequence reads: CASSYSPWAGGSDTQYF. CDR3 nucleotides: TGTGCCAGCAGTTACTCCCCCTGGGCAGGGGGCTCAGATACGCAGTATTTT.

This clonotype was counted ten times or more. The J gene is TRBJ2-7, the V gene TRBV12-3 or TRBV12-4, with unresolved D. The CDR3 totals 13 residues. V was pared by 4 bases and J by 6 bases, with 13 bases between. The CDR3 loop reads CASSSVMAIEQYF. The CDR3 DNA reads as TGTGCCAGCAGTTCGGTTATGGCAATCGAGCAGTACTTC.

This clonotype has a count of ten or more. This chain joins TRBV7-2 and TRBJ2-5; maybe TRBD1 (5 bases). V lost 2 bases and J lost 2, with 12 bases in between. The CDR3 contains 15 residues. Germline CDR1 reads SGHTA; CDR2 reads FQGNSA. CDR3 protein: CASSLWGWPQETQYF. The DNA for the CDR3 is TGTGCCAGCAGCTTATGGGGCTGGCCACAAGAGACCCAGTACTTC.

This clonotype came up many times. V and J are TRBV15 and TRBJ1-1; maybe TRBD1 (5 bases). The length of the CDR3 is 16 residues. V was cut by 0 bases and J by 1 base, with 12 bases left in between. Germline CDR1 LNHNV, CDR2 YYDKDF (reference sequence). CDR3 in DNA: TGTGCCACCAGCAGAGATGGGGGACGGAAGAACACTGAAGCTTTCTTT. This encodes CATSRDGGRKNTEAFF. The whole variable domain, remainder taken from reference TRBV15 and TRBJ1-1, is DAMVIQNPRYQVTQFGKPVTLSCSQTLNHNVMYWYQQKSSQAPKLLFHYYDKDFNNEADTPDNFQSRRPNTSFCFLDIRSPGLGDTAMYLCATSRDGGRKNTEAFFGQGTRLTVV.

This clonotype was counted ten times or more. V gene TRBV7-9 combines with J gene TRBJ2-3, with TRBD2 matching 12 bases. The CDR3 extends over 16 amino acids. The germline CDR1 and CDR2 sequences are SEHNR and FQNEAQ (reference sequence). Germline trimming cut 5 bases from V and 1 base from J; bases unmatched to any gene: 4. The DNA for the CDR3 is TGTGCCAGCAGCCTTCGGACTAGCGGGGGCACAGATACGCAGTATTTT. Amino acid sequence: CASSLRTSGGTDTQYF.

This clonotype has just a few counts. The rearrangement links TRBV12-5 to TRBJ2-3; D call uncertain. Trimming removed 0 bases from V and 5 bases from J, with 12 bases in between. This CDR3 has 15 residues. CDR1 is LGHNT and CDR2 is FRNRAP in the germline V gene. CDR3 residues: CASGLVLNRGDTQYF. The CDR3, as DNA: TGTGCTAGTGGTTTGGTACTGAACCGAGGAGATACGCAGTATTTT.

This clonotype was detected once. The chain joins TRBV10-3 to TRBJ2-4; no reliable D call. Germline lookup yields CDR1 ENHRY and CDR2 SYGVKD. V lost 3 bases to trimming and J lost 5 bases, with 11 bases between them. This CDR3 contains 14 residues. The CDR3 nucleotides read TGTGCCATCAGTGACCCCCCGGTGGAAAACATTCAGTACTTC. Protein sequence: CAISDPPVENIQYF.

The gene calls are TRBV12-3 or TRBV12-4 and TRBJ1-1; unclear D gene. The CDR3 covers 14 residues. V lost 2 bases, J lost 1 base, and 8 bases lay in between. CDR3 residues: CASSLTRQNTEAFF. CDR3 DNA sequence: TGTGCCAGCAGTTTAACTCGACAGAACACTGAAGCTTTCTTT.

In its sample, this clonotype was seen a few times. The chain has TRBV30 and TRBJ1-2, with D hard to call. Trimming cost V 1 base and J 8 bases, with 17 bases left between them. CDR3 length: 14 residues. In germline, CDR1 is GTSNPN, CDR2 SVGIG (reference sequence). The CDR3 sequence is CAWSALLVFQGYTF. As DNA, the CDR3 is TGTGCCTGGAGTGCCCTGTTAGTTTTCCAGGGCTACACCTTC.

This clonotype turned up a few times. The V gene is TRBV18, the J gene TRBJ2-2; D unclear. V was trimmed by 3 bases and J by 4 bases, leaving 9 bases between them. Germline V gene sequence: CDR1 KGHSH, CDR2 LQKENI. The CDR3 covers 14 residues. CDR3 sequence: CASSPSSATGELFF. The CDR3 bases are TGTGCCAGCTCACCTTCCTCGGCCACCGGGGAGCTGTTTTTT.

The chain uses TRBV11-3 and TRBJ2-1; D could derive from TRBD1 or TRBD2 (5 bases each). V was trimmed by 5 bases and J by 5 bases, leaving 25 bases between them. CDR3 length: 18 residues. Germline-derived CDR1 and CDR2 are SGHNT and YENEEA. The CDR3, as DNA: TGTGCCAGCAGCATCGCTATTCGTGGGGGTGGATTAAACAATGAGCAGTTCTTC. Translation gives CASSIAIRGGGLNNEQFF. Looking up the rest from reference TRBV11-3 and TRBJ2-1 gives the full variable domain: EAGVVQSPRYKIIEKKQPVAFWCNPISGHNTLYWYLQNLGQGPELLIRYENEEAVDDSQLPKDRFSAERLKGVDSTLKIQPAELGDSAVYLCASSIAIRGGGLNNEQFFGPGTRLTVL.

The chain combines TRBV24-1 with TRBJ2-3; D ambiguous. In germline, CDR1 is KGHDR, CDR2 SFDVKD. V lost 9 bases and J lost 4, with 13 bases in between. The CDR3 is made up of 13 amino acids. Here the CDR3 reads CATRSRGADTQYF. Here the CDR3 DNA reads TGTGCCACCCGCAGTAGAGGAGCAGATACGCAGTATTTT.

This clonotype has a count of ten or more. The chain links TRBV19 to TRBJ2-7; 8 bases map to TRBD1. The germline V gene has CDR1 LNHDA and CDR2 SQIVND (reference sequence). J gave up 3 bases and V 7 bases, and 11 bases lay outside the gene matches. The CDR3 is made up of 15 amino acids. In DNA form, the CDR3 reads TGTGCCAGTACCACCGGGACAGGAGGGATCTACGAGCAGTACTTC. It is translated as CASTTGTGGIYEQYF.

This clonotype appeared many times. The chain carries TRBV7-9 and TRBJ2-7; 7 bases are a match to TRBD2. V was clipped by 6 bases and J by 7 bases; unmatched bases: 12. Germline CDR1 and CDR2: SEHNR and FQNEAQ (reference sequence). This CDR3 spans 14 amino acids. The CDR3 region has the DNA TGTGCCAGCAGTCTACCGGGACTACCCTTGGAGCAGTACTTC. This codes for CASSLPGLPLEQYF.

The chain joins TRBV5-1 to TRBJ2-2; no clear D. V was shortened by 4 bases and J by 0 bases, with 7 bases between the two germline ends. Germline values: CDR1 SGHRS, CDR2 YFSETQ. The CDR3 is 14 amino acids. The CDR3 sequence: CASSPLTNTGELFF. CDR3 DNA sequence: TGCGCCAGCAGCCCGCTGACGAACACCGGGGAGCTGTTTTTT.

This clonotype was detected ten times or more. The chain uses TRBV6-1 and TRBJ1-1; no definite D call. Per the germline V gene, CDR1 is MNHNS and CDR2 is SASEGT. Deletions cut 10 bases from V and 2 bases from J, with 17 bases between. The length of the CDR3 is 14 residues. The CDR3 sequence: CATLGRPYNTEAFF. CDR3 DNA: TGTGCCACCCTAGGAAGGCCGTACAACACTGAAGCTTTCTTT.

This sequence joins TRBV7-2 and TRBJ1-1; tentative D call: TRBD1 (5 bases). Trimming shortened V by 3 bases and J by 1 base, and 12 bases separated the two germline ends. This CDR3 region has 15 residues. Germline CDR1 SGHTA, CDR2 FQGNSA. CDR3 sequence (DNA): TGTGCCAGCAGCTTTTCCGGGACGGGGAACACTGAAGCTTTCTTT. Translating it yields CASSFSGTGNTEAFF.

The sample holds many counts of this clonotype. The rearrangement joins TRBV5-6 to TRBJ1-2; 8 bases agree with TRBD1. The CDR3 loop spans 15 amino acids. Germline V CDR1 and CDR2: SGHDT, YYEEEE. The V segment lost 3 bases and the J segment 2 bases; nucleotides outside the gene matches: 6. CDR3 in amino acids: CASSSQGAGNYGYTF. CDR3 in DNA: TGTGCCAGCAGCTCGCAGGGGGCAGGGAACTATGGCTACACCTTC. Combining the CDR3 with reference TRBV5-6 and TRBJ1-2 gives the whole variable domain DAGVTQSPTHLIKTRGQQVTLRCSPKSGHDTVSWYQQALGQGPQFIFQYYEEEERQRGNFPDRFSGHQFPNYSSELNVNALLLGDSALYLCASSSQGAGNYGYTFGSGTRLTVV.

In this sample, this clonotype turned up many times. The chain has TRBV10-1 and TRBJ2-3, with a tentative D call TRBD2 (5 bases). V was shortened by 0 bases and J by 7 bases, with 11 bases between the two germline ends. CDR3 length: 14 residues. The germline V gene has CDR1 WNHNN and CDR2 SYGVQD (reference sequence). CDR3: CASSESNTGNTQYF. CDR3 bases: TGCGCCAGCAGTGAGTCTAATACGGGAAATACGCAGTATTTT.

The table lists this clonotype with a few counts. DNA of the CDR3: TGTGCCAGCAGTAAAGACAGAAGCTCCTACGAGCAGTACTTC. Amino acid sequence: CASSKDRSSYEQYF. The V gene is TRBV6-1, the J gene TRBJ2-7; D possibly corresponds to TRBD1 (5 bases). The germline V gene encodes CDR1 MNHNS and CDR2 SASEGT. Trimming shortened V by 5 bases and J by 0 bases, and 11 bases separated the two germline ends. This CDR3 is 14 amino acids long.

Only a few counts were recorded for this clonotype. The chain links TRBV10-3 to TRBJ2-5; 13 bases are a match to TRBD2. J gave up 3 bases and V 6 bases, and 10 bases lay outside the gene matches. Germline V lookup: CDR1 ENHRY, CDR2 SYGVKD. This CDR3 spans 17 amino acids. CDR3 in DNA: TGTGCCATCAGACACGGACTAGCGGGAGTCTTGGAAGAGACCCAGTACTTC. Protein: CAIRHGLAGVLEETQYF.

This clonotype was observed many times. The J gene is TRBJ2-3, the V gene TRBV15, with D unresolved. Trimming took 3 bases from V and 4 from J, leaving 14 bases between them. CDR1 LNHNV and CDR2 YYDKDF come from the germline V gene (reference sequence). The CDR3 extends over 15 amino acids. CDR3 sequence: CATSSQDKEADTQYF. The CDR3 DNA follows: TGTGCCACCAGCAGTCAAGACAAAGAGGCAGATACGCAGTATTTT. Supplemented by reference TRBV15 and TRBJ2-3, the full variable domain reads DAMVIQNPRYQVTQFGKPVTLSCSQTLNHNVMYWYQQKSSQAPKLLFHYYDKDFNNEADTPDNFQSRRPNTSFCFLDIRSPGLGDTAMYLCATSSQDKEADTQYFGPGTRLTVL.

V is TRBV6-5 and J is TRBJ2-7; perhaps TRBD1 as D (5 bases). V was pared by 9 bases and J by 3 bases, with 12 bases between. This CDR3 contains 12 residues. The germline V gene has CDR1 MNHEY and CDR2 SVGAGI. The CDR3 loop is CASRGDIYEQYF. The DNA of the CDR3 is TGTGCCAGTAGGGGTGACATCTACGAGCAGTACTTC.

The table lists this clonotype with many counts. The chain uses TRBV6-1 and TRBJ1-5, with a tentative D call TRBD1 (6 bases). This CDR3 is 17 amino acids long. CDR1 MNHNS and CDR2 SASEGT come from the germline V gene. The ends were cut back, 6 bases at V and 0 bases at J, with 18 bases in the middle. The CDR3: CASRGRTDYYSNQPQHF. The DNA of the CDR3 is TGTGCCAGCAGGGGGAGGACAGACTATTATAGCAATCAGCCCCAGCATTTT.

This clonotype was seen many times. The chain couples TRBV12-3 or TRBV12-4 to TRBJ2-1; D may be TRBD2 (5 bases). There are 15 residues in the CDR3. With 7 bases removed from V and 6 bases from J, the gap between germline ends came to 19 bases. CDR3 in amino acids: CASTPTRDPLNEQFF. CDR3 DNA sequence: TGTGCCAGCACCCCAACGAGGGATCCCCTCAATGAGCAGTTCTTC.

This clonotype was counted at least ten times. The V and J genes are TRBV18 and TRBJ2-6; D not certain. Trimming shortened V by 4 bases and J by 0 bases, and 10 bases separated the two germline ends. CDR1 is KGHSH, CDR2 LQKENI, per germline. The CDR3 runs 16 residues. The CDR3 bases are TGTGCCAGCTCACAGGAATTCTTCTCTGGGGCCAACGTCCTGACTTTC. This translates into CASSQEFFSGANVLTF.